This is a list of T cell receptor beta chains from one sample in a study of vaccination and CD4 T cells after COVID-19. Each CDR3 protein is one row after TCRdb ran MiXCR on the PCR reads. This sample has about 15,000 distinct CDR3 sequences, with about 41% found just once. No antigens are known for them. The sample was CD4+ T cells from blood, cultured in vitro. These receptors all stem from a human donor who had recovered from COVID-19. The CDR3 runs from the conserved cysteine through the conserved F or W. The D gene is left open where the match is weak. The size entry is marked missing in some rows and otherwise reads once, few, many or a size class.

>.|.|TRBV4-1|TRBJ2-3
TGCGCCAGCAGCTGGGACTCGGCAACTAGCACAGATACGCAGTATTTT
CASSWDSATSTDTQYF
>.|.|TRBV7-8|TRBJ2-3
TGTGCCAGCAGCCTAGACAGCCAAGATACGCAGTATTTT
CASSLDSQDTQYF
>.|.|TRBV11-3|TRBJ1-2
TGTGCCAGCAGCTTTTTGCCGGGACTCTTGAACTATGGCTACACCTTC
CASSFLPGLLNYGYTF
>.|.|TRBV12-2|TRBJ1-6
TGTGCAAGTCGCTCGAGATGCTCCTATAATTCACCCCTCCACTTT
CASRSRCSYNSPLHF
>.|.|TRBV21-1|TRBJ2-5
TGTGCCAGCAGCAAAGGGGGGGGGACAGGGAACCAAGAGACCCAGTACTTC
CASSKGGGTGNQETQYF
>TRBD1|.|TRBV4-3|TRBJ2-5
TGCGCCAGCAGCCTGGGACAGGGGGCGAGGGCCCAAGAGACCCAGTACTTC
CASSLGQGARAQETQYF
>TRBD2|.|TRBV5-1|TRBJ2-6
TGCGCCAGCACCAACGATAACGGTGGGGGGGGAGGAAGGGCCAACGTCCTGACTTTC
CASTNDNGGGGGRANVLTF
>.|few|TRBV7-2|TRBJ1-1
TGTGCCAGCAGCTTTAGCTTGCTCGGGTGGGGGACTGAAGCTTTCTTT
CASSFSLLGWGTEAFF
>.|.|TRBV19|TRBJ1-1
TGTGCCAGTAGCCGCCCCGGGGGTCTGAACACTGAAGCTTTCTTT
CASSRPGGLNTEAFF
>TRBD1|few|TRBV7-2|TRBJ2-1
TGTGCCAGCAGACGGACAGGGGAGTACAATGAGCAGTTCTTC
CASRRTGEYNEQFF
>.|.|TRBV20-1|TRBJ2-7
TGCAGTGCTAGTCCCAGATCGGGGGGCGACTCCTACGAGCAGTACTTC
CSASPRSGGDSYEQYF
>TRBD1|.|TRBV9|TRBJ2-7
TGTGCCAGCAGCGCCGACTACAGGGGGCGGGAGCAGTACTTC
CASSADYRGREQYF
>.|few|TRBV6-1|TRBJ2-2
TGTGCCAGCAGTGAAAGGTGGCGGGCAAACACCGGGGAGCTGTTTTTT
CASSERWRANTGELFF
>TRBD1|.|TRBV19|TRBJ1-1
TGTGCCAGTAGTGGTTTCAGGGGGCTGAACACTGAAGCTTTCTTT
CASSGFRGLNTEAFF
>.|.|TRBV9|TRBJ2-7
TGTGCCAGCAGCGTCAGTCCTAGCGCAACCTACGAGCAGTACTTC
CASSVSPSATYEQYF
>.|.|TRBV6-1|TRBJ1-2
TGTGCCAGCACCTCAGCCCCCGGTATGGGTGGCTACACCTTC
CASTSAPGMGGYTF
>TRBD1|few|TRBV20-1|TRBJ1-1
TGCAGTGCTAAACCCGGGACAGCTAACACTGAAGCTTTCTTT
CSAKPGTANTEAFF
>.|.|TRBV6-5|TRBJ1-5
TGTGCCAGCAGTTATATGAAGAGCAATCAGCCCCAGCATTTT
CASSYMKSNQPQHF
>TRBD1|.|TRBV12-3/TRBV12-4|TRBJ1-3
TGTGCCAGCAACCCGGGACAGGGACTCCCCTCTGGAAACACCATATATTTT
CASNPGQGLPSGNTIYF
>TRBD2|once|TRBV5-4|TRBJ2-7
TGTGCCAGCAGCTTGGATATTAGCGGGAGCTACGAGCAGTACTTC
CASSLDISGSYEQYF
>.|.|TRBV5-1|TRBJ2-5
TGCGCCAGCAGCTTGTCAACACATGTAGGAGAGACCCAGTACTTC
CASSLSTHVGETQYF
>.|few|TRBV5-4|TRBJ1-2
TGTGCCAGCAGCTTTAACAGGGAGGATGGCTACACCTTC
CASSFNREDGYTF
>TRBD2|.|TRBV19|TRBJ2-2
TGTGCCAGTAGTATGAAGACTAGCGGGTCCGGGGAGCTGTTTTTT
CASSMKTSGSGELFF
>TRBD2|.|TRBV7-3|TRBJ2-1
TGTGCCAGCAGCTTCGAGACTAGCGGGAGTAGGAATGAGCAGTTCTTC
CASSFETSGSRNEQFF
>TRBD1|few|TRBV19|TRBJ2-5
TGTGCCAGTACCGGAAGGACAGGGGGCTCCGGAGAGACCCAGTACTTC
CASTGRTGGSGETQYF
>TRBD2|.|TRBV20-1|TRBJ2-7
TGCAGTGCGAGAAGCGGGAGCAGTTCCTACGAGCAGTACTTC
CSARSGSSSYEQYF